This TCR beta chain emerged from a study of blood T cell repertoires in COVID-19. Study information: PBMCs, B-cell-depleted T cells, or T cells were the source of the cDNA or gDNA that made up the material.

This CDR3 contains 16 residues. Germline V gene sequence: CDR1 SQVTM, CDR2 ANQGSEA. V was clipped by 3 bases and J by 4 bases; unmatched bases: 11. Original handling: Reference gene primer amplification in the assay estimated nucleated cell counts. Repertoires were generated with immunoSEQ multiplex PCR, while TCRdb's copy carries only in-frame clones and drops some. V and J calls and clone size are as listed in that table; D and trimming were resolved from the DNA. The sample consists of about 140,000 clones, roughly four fifths of them appearing once. The V gene is TRBV29-1, the J gene TRBJ2-1; 8 nucleotides line up with TRBD2. Source material: peripheral blood. The clonotype comes from an elderly woman with acute or convalescent COVID-19. The CDR3 sequence: CSVESAAGEHYNEQFF. The CDR3 DNA is TGCAGCGTTGAGAGTGCAGCGGGGGAACATTACAATGAGCAGTTCTTC.